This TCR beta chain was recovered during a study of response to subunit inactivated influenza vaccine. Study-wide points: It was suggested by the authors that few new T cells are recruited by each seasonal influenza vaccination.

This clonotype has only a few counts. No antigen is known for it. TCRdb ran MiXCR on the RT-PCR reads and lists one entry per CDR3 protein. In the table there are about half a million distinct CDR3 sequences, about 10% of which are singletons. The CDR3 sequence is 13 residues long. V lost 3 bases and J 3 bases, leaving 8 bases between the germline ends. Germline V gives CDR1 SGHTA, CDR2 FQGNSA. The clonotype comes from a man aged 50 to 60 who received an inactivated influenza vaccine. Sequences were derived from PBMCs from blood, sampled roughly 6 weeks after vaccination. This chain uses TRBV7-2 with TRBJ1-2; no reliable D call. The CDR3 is CASSLEMHYGYTF. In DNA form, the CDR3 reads TGTGCCAGCAGCTTGGAGATGCACTATGGCTACACCTTC.